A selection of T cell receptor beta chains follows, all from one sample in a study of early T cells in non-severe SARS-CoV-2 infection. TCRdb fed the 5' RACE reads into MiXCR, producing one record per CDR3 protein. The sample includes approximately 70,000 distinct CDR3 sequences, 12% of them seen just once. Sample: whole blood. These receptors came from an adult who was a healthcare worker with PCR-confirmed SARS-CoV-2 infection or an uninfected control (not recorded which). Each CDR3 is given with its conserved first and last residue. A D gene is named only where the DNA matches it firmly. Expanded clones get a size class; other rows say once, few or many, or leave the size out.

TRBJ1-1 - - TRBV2 CASTLDRTDEAFF TGTGCCAGCACCCTGGACAGAACGGATGAAGCTTTCTTT
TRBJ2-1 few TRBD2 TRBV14 CASSRLRLADNEQFF TGTGCCAGCAGCCGCCTACGGCTAGCGGACAATGAGCAGTTCTTC
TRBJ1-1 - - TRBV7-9 CASSPRPGPGTEAFF TGTGCCAGCAGCCCTAGGCCAGGGCCGGGCACTGAAGCTTTCTTT
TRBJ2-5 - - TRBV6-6 CASSVHMKQETQYF TGTGCCAGCAGTGTACACATGAAACAAGAGACCCAGTACTTC
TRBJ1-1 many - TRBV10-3 CAISESTQGGTEAFF TGTGCCATCAGTGAGTCGACCCAGGGAGGAACTGAAGCTTTCTTT
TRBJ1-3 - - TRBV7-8 CASSSSHSGNTIYF TGTGCCAGCAGCTCGTCCCACTCTGGAAACACCATATATTTT
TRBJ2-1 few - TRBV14 CASSREQGINEQFF TGTGCCAGCAGCCGCGAGCAGGGGATCAATGAGCAGTTCTTC
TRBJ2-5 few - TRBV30 CAWGERETQYF TGTGCCTGGGGAGAGCGAGAGACCCAGTACTTC
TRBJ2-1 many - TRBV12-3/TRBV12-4 CASSPLLGGALHEQFF TGTGCCAGCAGTCCCCTACTGGGGGGCGCCCTCCATGAGCAGTTCTTC
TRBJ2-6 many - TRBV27 CASRRGGKSGANVLTF TGTGCCAGCAGGCGGGGAGGTAAATCTGGGGCCAACGTCCTGACTTTC
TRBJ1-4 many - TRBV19 CASSMQPNEKLFF TGTGCCAGTAGTATGCAGCCAAATGAAAAACTGTTTTTT
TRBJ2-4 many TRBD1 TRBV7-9 CASSILRGTGGNIQYF TGTGCCAGCAGCATCCTGAGGGGGACAGGGGGAAACATTCAGTACTTC
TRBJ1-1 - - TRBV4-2 CASSQSGTEAFF TGTGCCAGCAGCCAGTCGGGGACTGAAGCTTTCTTT
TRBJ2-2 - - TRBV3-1 CASSQGADNTGELFF TGTGCCAGCAGCCAAGGGGCGGACAACACCGGGGAGCTGTTTTTT
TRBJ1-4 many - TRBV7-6 CASSLVGRDNEKLFF TGTGCCAGCAGCTTAGTCGGCAGGGATAACGAAAAACTGTTTTTT
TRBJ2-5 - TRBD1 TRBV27 CASSQMGQSEETQYF TGTGCCAGCAGTCAAATGGGACAGTCGGAAGAGACCCAGTACTTC
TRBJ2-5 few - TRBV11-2 CASSADWNKETQYF TGTGCCAGCAGCGCGGACTGGAATAAAGAGACCCAGTACTTC
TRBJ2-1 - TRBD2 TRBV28 CASSYWREEGNNEQFF TGTGCTAGCAGTTATTGGCGGGAGGAGGGAAACAATGAGCAGTTCTTC
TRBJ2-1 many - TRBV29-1 CSAAEAQRSKVNEQFF TGCAGCGCCGCCGAAGCGCAACGATCTAAGGTGAATGAGCAGTTCTTC
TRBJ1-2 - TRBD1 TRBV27 CASRTQGTYGYTF TGTGCCAGCAGGACACAGGGGACCTATGGCTACACCTTC
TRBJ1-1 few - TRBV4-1 CASSLAGRTEAFF TGCGCCAGCAGCCTAGCGGGCCGGACTGAAGCTTTCTTT
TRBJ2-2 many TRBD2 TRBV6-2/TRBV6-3 CASSATSEVGELFF TGTGCCAGCAGTGCGACTAGCGAGGTCGGGGAGCTGTTTTTT
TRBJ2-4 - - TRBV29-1 CSVEDPGAHIQYF TGCAGCGTTGAAGATCCCGGGGCCCACATTCAGTACTTC
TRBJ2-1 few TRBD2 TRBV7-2 CASSPPRGTTVEQFF TGTGCCAGCAGCCCCCCTAGAGGGACTACAGTTGAGCAGTTCTTC
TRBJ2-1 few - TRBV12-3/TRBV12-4 CASGIWQNSYNEQFF TGTGCCAGCGGGATATGGCAGAATTCCTACAATGAGCAGTTCTTC
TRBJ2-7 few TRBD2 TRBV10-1 CASSEKASGNHEQYF TGCGCCAGCAGTGAGAAGGCTAGCGGGAACCACGAGCAGTACTTC
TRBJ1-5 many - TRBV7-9 CASSFGTTNQPQHF TGTGCCAGCAGCTTCGGGACCACCAATCAGCCCCAGCATTTT
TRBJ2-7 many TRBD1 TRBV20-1 CSFSIGQGAAEQYF TGCAGTTTTTCTATCGGACAGGGGGCGGCCGAGCAGTACTTC
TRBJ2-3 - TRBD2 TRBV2 CASSGFGLAGTSTDTQYF TGTGCCAGCAGTGGATTTGGGCTAGCGGGGACTAGCACAGATACGCAGTATTTT
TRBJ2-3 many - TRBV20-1 CSAFSLATDTQYF TGCAGTGCATTTTCACTCGCCACAGATACGCAGTATTTT
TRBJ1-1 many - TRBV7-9 CASSLAREDNTEAFF TGTGCCAGCAGCTTAGCGCGGGAAGATAACACTGAAGCTTTCTTT
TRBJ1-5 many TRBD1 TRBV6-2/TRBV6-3 CASRSYQGADQPQHF TGTGCCAGCAGATCCTATCAGGGGGCGGATCAGCCCCAGCATTTT
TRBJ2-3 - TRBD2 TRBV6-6 CASSERGASGGPDTQYF TGTGCCAGCAGTGAACGAGGGGCTAGCGGAGGACCAGATACGCAGTATTTT
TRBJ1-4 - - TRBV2 CASNRDFNEKLFF TGTGCCAGCAACAGGGACTTTAATGAAAAACTGTTTTTT
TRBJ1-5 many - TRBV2 CASSGAGGRDQPQHF TGTGCCAGCAGTGGTGCGGGGGGACGGGACCAGCCCCAGCATTTT
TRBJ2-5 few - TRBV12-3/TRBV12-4 CASSFWGAGPRETQYF TGTGCCAGCAGTTTCTGGGGAGCGGGTCCTCGGGAGACCCAGTACTTC
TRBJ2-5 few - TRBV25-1 CASSETSVGETQYF TGTGCCAGCAGTGAAACCTCGGTGGGAGAGACCCAGTACTTC
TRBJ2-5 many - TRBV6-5 CASSHPETQYF TGTGCCAGCAGTCACCCAGAGACCCAGTACTTC
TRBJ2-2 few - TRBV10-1 CASRFEGRGRRSGTGELFF TGCGCCAGCCGATTCGAGGGCAGGGGTCGGCGTTCAGGCACCGGGGAGCTGTTTTTT
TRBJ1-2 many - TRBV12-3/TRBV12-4 CASSFVMEQSGDGYTF TGTGCCAGCAGTTTCGTAATGGAGCAGTCGGGCGACGGCTACACCTTC
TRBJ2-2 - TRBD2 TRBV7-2 CASSLAAGAGTGELFF TGTGCCAGCAGCTTAGCTGCGGGAGCAGGCACCGGGGAGCTGTTTTTT
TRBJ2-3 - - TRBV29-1 CSVEVSTDTQYF TGCAGCGTTGAAGTTAGCACAGATACGCAGTATTTT
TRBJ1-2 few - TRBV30 CACGARGNYGYTF TGTGCCTGCGGGGCTCGCGGAAACTATGGCTACACCTTC